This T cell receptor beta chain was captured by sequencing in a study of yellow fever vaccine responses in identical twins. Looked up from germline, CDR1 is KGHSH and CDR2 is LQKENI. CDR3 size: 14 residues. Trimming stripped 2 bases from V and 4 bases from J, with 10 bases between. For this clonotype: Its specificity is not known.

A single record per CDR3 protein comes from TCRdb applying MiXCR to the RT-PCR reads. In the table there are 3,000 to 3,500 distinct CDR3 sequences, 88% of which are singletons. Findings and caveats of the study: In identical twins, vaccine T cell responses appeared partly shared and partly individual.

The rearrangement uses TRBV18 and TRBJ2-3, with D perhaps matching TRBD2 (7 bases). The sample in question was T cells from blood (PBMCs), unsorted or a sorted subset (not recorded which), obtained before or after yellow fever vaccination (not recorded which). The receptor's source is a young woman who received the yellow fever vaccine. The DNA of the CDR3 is TGTGCCAGCTCACCAGGCGGGGGCGCAGATACGCAGTATTTT. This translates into CASSPGGGADTQYF.